This T cell receptor beta chain was obtained from a study of OX40 agonist ivuxolimab in advanced cancers. Background for the entire study: The costimulatory receptor OX40 (CD134) was targeted by ivuxolimab, a fully human IgG2 agonistic monoclonal antibody. Partial responses were achieved by three dose-escalation patients, of whom one had hepatocellular carcinoma and two had cutaneous melanoma. Prior anti-PD-1, anti-PD-L1 or anti-CTLA-4 therapy was permitted, and checkpoint inhibitors had been received by 40% to 50% of dose-escalation patients. In the dose-escalation cohort, approximately 82% of patients were male, and the mean age was roughly 60 years, with a range of 23 to 79. Peripheral TCRbeta sequencing was intended to test whether TCR sequence diversity was altered and clonal T-cell expansion was caused by ivuxolimab. Of the 50 to 55 dose-escalation patients, hepatocellular carcinoma was present in 19, melanoma in roughly 15, renal cell carcinoma in 9 and head and neck cancer in 9. The monotherapy dose-escalation portion (N ≈ 57 patients) of the phase I ivuxolimab trial is reported in the paper. Intravenous ivuxolimab was administered to patients every 2 weeks at six dose levels: 0.01, 0.1, 0.3, 1.5, 3 and 10 mg/kg.

Overall results and qualifications from the work: In the 0.1-3.0 mg/kg groups, partial responders had among the lowest normalized peripheral clonal expansion, particularly in CD8+ T cells. After ivuxolimab, expanded clones were on average more numerous among CD8+ T cells than among CD4+ T cells. Low levels of normalized T-cell clonal expansion were also seen in some patients who did not respond. Clonal expansion of both CD4+ and CD8+ blood T cells was observed from baseline to week 6 at doses 0.1 to 3.0 mg/kg. Antigen specificity was not determined for the clonally expanded peripheral T cells.

The cysteine opens and the phenylalanine closes a CDR3 of 13 amino acids. The entry retains the CDR3 DNA only, 39 bases that are in frame from base 1. V is pared back by 9 bases and J by 1 base, with 12 bases lying between the germline termini. As encoded in the germline V gene, CDR1 is MDHEN while CDR2 is SYDVKM. With respect to this clone: No antigen is known for it. No base quality information exists; no much larger clone differs at one position.

Patients with autoimmune disease history or receiving systemic immunosuppression were excluded from the trial. Peripheral blood for TCR sequencing was collected from all dose cohorts at baseline, on cycle 4 day 1, and on cycle 7 day 1. The samples were drawn from a first-in-human, open-label, multicenter phase I dose-escalation trial of ivuxolimab. The trial enrolled adults with locally advanced or metastatic head and neck squamous cell, hepatocellular, melanoma or renal cell carcinoma. Before TCR sequencing, CD4+ T cells and CD8+ T cells from peripheral blood were sorted into separate populations. Genomic DNA was extracted from sorted cells for sequencing of the TCRbeta CDR3 region. The immunoSEQ Assay was used for sequencing of TCRbeta CDR3 regions. TCRdb retrieved this table from immuneACCESS and kept in-frame rearrangements only. Not all clones are present; in checked studies, unresolved V genes account for under half, and no reason is known for the remainder. The table for this sample lists tens of thousands of clones; roughly 86% of them were counted only once. The top ten clones comprise about 4.7% of the sample.

The specimen was CD4+ or CD8+ T cells sorted from blood, collected in a trial of the OX40 agonist ivuxolimab. Recombination connected TRBV28 to TRBJ1-2; the D gene lacks a confident call. This TCR came from an adult with an advanced solid tumor such as melanoma, head and neck, liver or kidney cancer. The sequenced DNA: TGTGCCAGTCGCCTTCCACTTAACTATGGCTACACCTTC. The encoded protein is CASRLPLNYGYTF.